Reported below is one T cell receptor (beta chain). What it binds is not known. It was with 60 Vbeta and 13 Jbeta primers that the PCR ran. In the study's own analysis: A later analysis tallied 80 million to 100 million unique TCR beta chains, about 12 million of them shared. Data came from immunoSEQ multiplex PCR; TCRdb stores just in-frame clones and leaves some out. V and J calls and clone size are copied from that table; D and trimming were computed from the DNA. The table records approximately 160,000 clones, roughly 81% of them present only once. Trimming stripped 3 bases from V and 1 base from J, with 10 bases between. This CDR3 region has 14 residues. Germline CDR1 reads LNHDA; CDR2 reads SQIVND (reference sequence). This sample was taken from a study of cytomegalovirus exposure and HLA in healthy donors. About the study: Among approximately 390 genotyped donors, roughly 81% fell in the Caucasian-associated ancestry cluster. The study's findings and limits: Researchers reported from a later analysis that most CMV-associated TCR beta chains appeared HLA-restricted.

This TCR was recovered from a girl aged 10-17 years in good health and CMV-seropositive. The J gene is TRBJ2-7, the V gene TRBV19, with a possible D match to TRBD1 (5 bases). Sequencing was carried out using PBMCs. The CDR3, as DNA: TGTGCCAGTAGTATGGGTCAGGGATCCTACGAGCAGTACTTC. This encodes CASSMGQGSYEQYF. Supplemented by reference TRBV19 and TRBJ2-7, the full variable domain reads DGGITQSPKYLFRKEGQNVTLSCEQNLNHDAMYWYRQDPGQGLRLIYYSQIVNDFQKGDIAEGYSVSREKKESFPLTVTSAQKNPTAFYLCASSMGQGSYEQYFGPGTRLTVT.